One sample yielded the 3 T cell receptor beta chains listed below, sequenced in a study of blood T cells in healthy people across ages. PCR was performed a second time for 7 to 11 cycles using a sample-barcoded 5' primer and a J-beta primer mix. TCRdb redid the calling of the 5' RACE reads with MiXCR, one entry per CDR3 protein. The sample has 650,000 to 1,000,000 distinct CDR3 sequences, 36% seen once; the top ten hold 10% to 15%. Input material: blood. All receptors derive from a man aged 18 to 30 in good health.

There are a few counts of this clonotype. This chain links TRBV10-3 with TRBJ1-2; no definite D call. V lost 3 bases and J 2 bases, leaving 13 bases between the germline ends. Germline lookup yields CDR1 ENHRY and CDR2 SYGVKD. The CDR3 is made up of 15 amino acids. The DNA for the CDR3 is TGTGCCATCAGTGAAGGGTCACCCCTGAACTATGGCTACACCTTC. Encoded protein: CAISEGSPLNYGYTF.

This chain joins TRBV12-3 or TRBV12-4 and TRBJ2-3; either TRBD1 or TRBD2 may supply D (5 bases each). The CDR3 length is 16 residues. Between the trimmed V and J ends, which lost 6 bases and 15 bases, there was a span of 31 bases. For the CDR3, the DNA is TGTGCCAGCAGCCCACAGGACCCAGCTAGCACAGATATGCAATATTTT. As protein: CASSPQDPASTDMQYF.

This chain links TRBV2 with TRBJ1-2; D uncertain. V gave up 3 bases and J gave up 0 bases, with 17 bases separating them. From germline, CDR1 is SNHLY and CDR2 FYNNEI. This CDR3 is built from 17 residues. Written as DNA, the CDR3 is TGTGCCAGCAGTGACCTAGTAGTAAGACACCCTAACTATGGCTACACCTTC. Protein product: CASSDLVVRHPNYGYTF.